This T cell receptor (beta chain) stems from a study of prognosis after radiotherapy for stage I lung cancer. Study-wide context: The study enrolled patients with stage I non-small cell lung cancer between 2018 and early 2019. Broader study findings: Gene usage, both TRBV and TRBJ, reportedly differed between patients with metastases and patients without them. The number of unique TCR clones went down after stereotactic body radiation therapy, with a median of roughly 9,300 versus 7,200.

Details on this clonotype: Its antigen is unidentified.

The CDR3 runs to 14 residues. Germline CDR1 is SNHLY and CDR2 is FYNNEI. V lost 6 bases to trimming and J lost 6 bases; unmatched junction nucleotides: 10. Two rounds of multiplex PCR amplified TCR beta CDR3 from genomic DNA. Round one of PCR was performed, and it used primers specific to each TRBV and TRBJ gene. One entry per CDR3 protein results from TCRdb running MiXCR on the multiplex PCR reads. The table records fewer than 40,000 distinct CDR3 sequences, 42% of them present only once. The TCR sequence derives from a donor of 50 years or more with non-small cell lung cancer. Material: PBMCs, obtained before or after stereotactic body radiation therapy (not recorded which). The chain joins TRBV2 to TRBJ2-7; 8 bases map to TRBD1. In DNA, the CDR3 is TGTGCCAGCAGAGGACAGGGAGGAGACCGCGAGCAGTACTTC. Translating gives CASRGQGGDREQYF.